This entry is about one TCR beta chain. Authors' analysis steps: Amplification of reference gene primers provided the estimated nucleated cell counts. Clones were sequenced by immunoSEQ multiplex PCR, and TCRdb holds only the in-frame ones, with some missing. That table supplies the V and J calls and clone size; D and trimming were determined from the DNA. The table shows approximately 59,000 clones, with roughly 90% occurring only once. The CDR3 is 15 residues long. Per the germline V gene, CDR1 is SGHNT and CDR2 is YYREEE (reference sequence). J lost 2 bases, V lost 0 bases, and 3 bases had no gene match. This sample stems from a study of blood T cell repertoires in COVID-19. Background on the study: COVID-19 samples collected from the United States, Italy and Spain covered acute and convalescent phases. Nucleic acid was either cDNA or gDNA, and it came from T cells, B-cell-depleted T cells, or PBMCs.

This clonotype was sampled from a human donor in a cohort sampled during active COVID-19. The sample consisted of peripheral blood. The V gene is TRBV5-4, the J gene TRBJ2-7, with 9 bases that match TRBD1. CDR3 DNA: TGTGCCAGCAGCTTGGCCGGGACAGGGACCTACGAGCAGTACTTC. This encodes CASSLAGTGTYEQYF.